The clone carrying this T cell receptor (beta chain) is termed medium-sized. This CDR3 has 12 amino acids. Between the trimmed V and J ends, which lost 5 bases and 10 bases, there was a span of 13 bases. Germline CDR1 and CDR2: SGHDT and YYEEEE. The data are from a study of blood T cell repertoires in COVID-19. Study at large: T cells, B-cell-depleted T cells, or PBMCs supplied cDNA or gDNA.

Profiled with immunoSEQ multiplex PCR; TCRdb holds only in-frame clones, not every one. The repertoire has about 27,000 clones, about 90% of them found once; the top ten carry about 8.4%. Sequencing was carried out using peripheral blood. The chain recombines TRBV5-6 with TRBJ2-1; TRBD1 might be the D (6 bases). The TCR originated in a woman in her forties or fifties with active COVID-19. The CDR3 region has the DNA TGTGCCAGCAGTCGGGACACAGGGGAGCAGTTCTTC. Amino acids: CASSRDTGEQFF.